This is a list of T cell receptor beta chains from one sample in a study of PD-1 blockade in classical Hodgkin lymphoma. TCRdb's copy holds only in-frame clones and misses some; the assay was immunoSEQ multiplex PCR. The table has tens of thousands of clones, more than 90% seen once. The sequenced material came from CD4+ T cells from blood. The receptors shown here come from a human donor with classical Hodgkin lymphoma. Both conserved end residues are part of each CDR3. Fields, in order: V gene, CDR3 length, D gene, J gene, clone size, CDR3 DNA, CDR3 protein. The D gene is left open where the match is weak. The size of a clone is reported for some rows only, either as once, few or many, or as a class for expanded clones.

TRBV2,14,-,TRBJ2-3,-,TGTGCCAGCAGGGGGGACTCGTACACAGATACGCAGTATTTT,CASRGDSYTDTQYF
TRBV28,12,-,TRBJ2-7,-,TGTGCCAGCAGTTTTTTCCTGGGCGAGCAGTACTTC,CASSFFLGEQYF
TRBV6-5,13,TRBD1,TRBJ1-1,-,TGTGCCAGCAGTAACAGGGGAAAAACTGAAGCTTTCTTT,CASSNRGKTEAFF
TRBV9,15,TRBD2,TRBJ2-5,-,TGTGCCAGCAGCCCCAGCGGGGCGCCCCCAGAGACCCAGTACTTC,CASSPSGAPPETQYF
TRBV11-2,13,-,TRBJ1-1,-,TGTGCCAGCAGCGGTGGGGGGTACACTGAAGCTTTCTTT,CASSGGGYTEAFF
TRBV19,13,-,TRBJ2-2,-,TGTGCCAGCCGGGACACTGACACCGGGGAGCTGTTTTTT,CASRDTDTGELFF
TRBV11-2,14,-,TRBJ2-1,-,TGTGCCAGCAGCTCTCGTATGATGGTGCATGAGCAGTTCTTC,CASSSRMMVHEQFF
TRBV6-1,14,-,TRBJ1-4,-,TGTGCCAGCACCCGTCACTCCCAGAGGGAAAAACTGTTTTTT,CASTRHSQREKLFF
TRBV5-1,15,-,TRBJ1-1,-,TGCGCCAGCAGCTTGGCGGGGGGATCGGACACTGAAGCTTTCTTT,CASSLAGGSDTEAFF
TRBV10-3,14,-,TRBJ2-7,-,TGTGCCATCAGTGGAGACGGGGGAGCGCGGGAGCAGTACTTC,CAISGDGGAREQYF
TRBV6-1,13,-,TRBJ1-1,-,TGTGCCAGCAGTGTCAACAGGGCTTCTGAAGCTTTCTTT,CASSVNRASEAFF
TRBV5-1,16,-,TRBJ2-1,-,TGCGCCAGCGGAGGGGTGGGGGGACACTCCTACAATGAGCAGTTCTTC,CASGGVGGHSYNEQFF
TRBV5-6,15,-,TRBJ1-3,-,TGTGCCAGCAGCAACATACAGGGAAGTGGAAACACCATATATTTT,CASSNIQGSGNTIYF
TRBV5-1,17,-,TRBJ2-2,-,TGCGCCAGCAGCTTGGAGTCAGGAGGGTTGAACACCGGGGAGCTGTTTTTT,CASSLESGGLNTGELFF
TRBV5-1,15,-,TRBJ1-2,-,TGCGCCAGCAGCTTAGACTATCGGGGGCCGGATGGCTACACCTTC,CASSLDYRGPDGYTF
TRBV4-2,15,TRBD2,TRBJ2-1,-,TGTGCCAGCAGCCAGGTCGGGGGGGAATACAATGAGCAGTTCTTC,CASSQVGGEYNEQFF
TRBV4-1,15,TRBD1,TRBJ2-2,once,TGCGCCAGCAGCCACCGGGACAGGGATCCCGGGGAGCTGTTTTTT,CASSHRDRDPGELFF
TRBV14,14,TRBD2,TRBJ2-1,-,TGTGCCAGCAGCGCGGGACTAACTAACAATGAGCAGTTCTTC,CASSAGLTNNEQFF
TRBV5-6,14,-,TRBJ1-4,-,TGTGCCAGCAGCAGGAGGGGACGGGATGAAAAACTGTTTTTT,CASSRRGRDEKLFF
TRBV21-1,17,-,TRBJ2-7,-,TGTGCCAGCAGCAAAGGACGCCCCGGGACAGAAATTTACGAGCAGTACTTC,CASSKGRPGTEIYEQYF
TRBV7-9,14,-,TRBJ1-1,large,TGTGCCAGCAGCTTTTCACCAGGGCGCCCTGAAGCTTTCTTT,CASSFSPGRPEAFF
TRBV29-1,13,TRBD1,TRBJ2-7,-,TGCAGCGTAGCTACGACAGGGGCCCACGAGCAGTACTTC,CSVATTGAHEQYF
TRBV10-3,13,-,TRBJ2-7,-,TGTGCCATCCAGCGCGGGATCCTAGGAGAGCAGTACTTC,CAIQRGILGEQYF
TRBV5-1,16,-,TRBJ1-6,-,TGCGCCAGCAGCTCCGGACAGTCTCTATCAAATTCACCCCTCCACTTT,CASSSGQSLSNSPLHF
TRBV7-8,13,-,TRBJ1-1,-,TGTGCCAGCAGCTTAGGAACGGGGGCTGAAGCTTTCTTT,CASSLGTGAEAFF
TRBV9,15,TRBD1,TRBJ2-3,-,TGTGCCAGCAGCGTTGGAACAGGGGAAGCAGATACGCAGTATTTT,CASSVGTGEADTQYF
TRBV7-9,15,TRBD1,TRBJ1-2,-,TGTGCCAGCAGCACTACAGGGGAGGGGTCCTATGGCTACACCTTC,CASSTTGEGSYGYTF
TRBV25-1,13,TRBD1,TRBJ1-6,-,TGTGCCAGCAGGGACAGGGGAAATTCACCCCTCCACTTT,CASRDRGNSPLHF
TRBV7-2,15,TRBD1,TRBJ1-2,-,TGTGCCAGCAGCCCCTGGACAGGGTCTGACTATGGCTACACCTTC,CASSPWTGSDYGYTF
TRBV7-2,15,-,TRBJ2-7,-,TGTGCCAGCAGCTTAGCGGCTAGCGAGGCCTACGAGCAGTACTTC,CASSLAASEAYEQYF
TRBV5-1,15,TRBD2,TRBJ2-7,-,TGCGCCAGCAGCAATGGACTAGCGGGGTACTACGAGCAGTACTTC,CASSNGLAGYYEQYF
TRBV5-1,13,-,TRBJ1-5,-,TGCGCCAGCAGCTTGCATACAGGGCAGCCCCAGCATTTT,CASSLHTGQPQHF
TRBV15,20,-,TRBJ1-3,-,TGTGCCACCAGCAGAGATCGCCAGTACAGGGCCTGGCAGTCTGGAAACACCATATATTTT,CATSRDRQYRAWQSGNTIYF
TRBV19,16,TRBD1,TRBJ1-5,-,TGTGCCAGTAGCCCAATACTTGACAGGGCCCATCAGCCCCAGCATTTT,CASSPILDRAHQPQHF
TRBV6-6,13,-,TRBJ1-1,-,TGTGCCAGCACCTCAAGGGGTTCAATACAAGCTTTCTTT,CASTSRGSIQAFF
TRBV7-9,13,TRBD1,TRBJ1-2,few,TGTGCCAGCAGCTTGGCAGGGGGCAACGGCTACACCTTC,CASSLAGGNGYTF
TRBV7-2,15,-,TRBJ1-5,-,TGTGCCAGCAGTCCACGGACAGTTCTCAATCAGCCCCAGCATTTT,CASSPRTVLNQPQHF
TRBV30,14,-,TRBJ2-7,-,TGTGCCTGGAGCCGGGGCAGGAGCTCCTACGAGCAGTACTTC,CAWSRGRSSYEQYF
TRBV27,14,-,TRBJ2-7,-,TGTGCCAGCAGTTTAACAGGGATGAGCTACGAGCAGTACTTC,CASSLTGMSYEQYF
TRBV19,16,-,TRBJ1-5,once,TGTGCCAGTAGTATAGCTGGCCCCTCCGGCAATCAGCCCCAGCATTTT,CASSIAGPSGNQPQHF
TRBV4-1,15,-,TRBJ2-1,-,TGCGCCAGCAGCCAAGTGGGGACCGTAGACAATGAGCAGTTCTTC,CASSQVGTVDNEQFF
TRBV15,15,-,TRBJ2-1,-,TGTGCCACCAGCAGAGATACCTCAGCCTACAATGAGCAGTTCTTC,CATSRDTSAYNEQFF
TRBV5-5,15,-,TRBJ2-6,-,TGTGCCAGCACCTCGTTAGGGTCTGGGGCCAACGTCCTGACTTTC,CASTSLGSGANVLTF
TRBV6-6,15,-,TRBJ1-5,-,TGTGCCAGTAGGGACATCGGAATTAGCAATCAGCCCCAGCATTTT,CASRDIGISNQPQHF
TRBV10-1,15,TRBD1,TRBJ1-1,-,TGCGCCAGCACTAGGACAGGGGCGGGGAGCACTGAAGCTTTCTTT,CASTRTGAGSTEAFF
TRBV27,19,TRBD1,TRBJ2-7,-,TGTGCCAGCAGTTTATCCGCCATTGGGTTTCAGGGGGTTCTCTACGAGCAGTACTTC,CASSLSAIGFQGVLYEQYF
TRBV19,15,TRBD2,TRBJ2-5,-,TGTGCCAGTAGTATTGCGGGAGCACTCCAAGAGACCCAGTACTTC,CASSIAGALQETQYF
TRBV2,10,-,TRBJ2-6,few,TGTGCCAGCGGAGGAAACGTCCTGACTTTC,CASGGNVLTF
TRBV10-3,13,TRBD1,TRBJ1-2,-,TGTGCCTCAGGACAGGGGAATAACTATGGCTACACCTTC,CASGQGNNYGYTF
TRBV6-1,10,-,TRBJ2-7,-,TGTGCCAGCAGTGATTGGGAGCAGTACTTC,CASSDWEQYF
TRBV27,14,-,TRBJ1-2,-,TGTGCCAGCAGTACCCATACGAGATTCTATGGCTACACCTTC,CASSTHTRFYGYTF
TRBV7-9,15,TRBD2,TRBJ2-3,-,TGTGCCAGCAGCTCCCGAGCGGGGGGCACAGATACGCAGTATTTT,CASSSRAGGTDTQYF
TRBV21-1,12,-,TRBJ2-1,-,TGTGCCAGCAGCGCCAGGGGATACGAGCAGTTCTTC,CASSARGYEQFF
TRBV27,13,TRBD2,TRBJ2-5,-,TGTGCCAGCAGAAGGACTAGGGAAGAGACCCAGTACTTC,CASRRTREETQYF
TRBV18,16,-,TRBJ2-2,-,TGTGCCAGCTCACCACCGAGTCGTGCGGACACCGGGGAGCTGTTTTTT,CASSPPSRADTGELFF
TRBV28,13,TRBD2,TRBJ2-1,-,TGTGCCAGCAGTTTAGCGGGAGTGGGTGAGCAGTTCTTC,CASSLAGVGEQFF
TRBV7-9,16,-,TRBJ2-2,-,TGTGCCAGCAGCTCCCCACGGAACTTAAACACCGGGGAGCTGTTTTTT,CASSSPRNLNTGELFF
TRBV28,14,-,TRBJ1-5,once,TGTGCCAGCAGTTTGCCGGGGGTAGACCAGCCCCAGCATTTT,CASSLPGVDQPQHF
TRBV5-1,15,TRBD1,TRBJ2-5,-,TGCGCCAGCAGCTTCAACCAGGGGGCGCAAGAGACCCAGTACTTC,CASSFNQGAQETQYF